The rows below give T cell receptor beta chains drawn from one sample of a study of T cell repertoires in cytomegalovirus infection. TCRdb itself ran the reads through MiXCR, one entry per CDR3 protein. The data hold a few hundred thousand distinct CDR3 sequences, with around 15% observed a single time. Material for sequencing was CD8+ T cells from PBMCs. Source of these receptors: a human donor in good health (CMV status not recorded). Some clones in this sample may be carry-over from other donors' samples. Each CDR3 is given with its conserved first and last residue. A D gene is named only where the DNA matches it firmly. The listing skips clone size in some rows; elsewhere it reads once, few, many or a size class.

j_call | d_call | v_call | clone_size | cdr3_nt | cdr3_aa
TRBJ2-2 | - | TRBV6-2/TRBV6-3 | many | TGTGCCAGCAGTTACTCGACCCCTCCAGCCGGGGAGCTGTTTTTT | CASSYSTPPAGELFF
TRBJ1-2 | - | TRBV27 | - | TGTGCCAGCAGTTCCGGGGCGGGGGGCTACACCTTC | CASSSGAGGYTF
TRBJ1-1 | - | TRBV28 | - | TGTGCCAGCAGTTTTTCTCCTTACAGAGAGGGGTTTATGAACACTGAAGCTTTCTTT | CASSFSPYREGFMNTEAFF
TRBJ2-5 | - | TRBV5-6 | - | TGTGCCAGCAGCTTGGGTGGGGCACGGGAGACCCAGTACTTC | CASSLGGARETQYF
TRBJ2-2 | - | TRBV29-1 | few | TGCAGCGTTGAAGATCCGTATCCAGGGATCACCGGGGAGCTGTTTTTT | CSVEDPYPGITGELFF
TRBJ1-1 | - | TRBV4-2 | - | TGTGCCAGCAGCCAAGACAGGGCGACTGAAGTTTTCTTT | CASSQDRATEVFF
TRBJ1-5 | TRBD1 | TRBV29-1 | - | TGCAGCGTTGCGTTGACAGGGGTTAGCAATCAGCCCCAGCATTTT | CSVALTGVSNQPQHF
TRBJ2-1 | TRBD1 | TRBV12-3/TRBV12-4 | few | TGTGCCAGCAGCATGGGACAGGGGGCGCGCAATGAGCAGTTCTTC | CASSMGQGARNEQFF
TRBJ1-1 | TRBD1 | TRBV28 | many | TGTCCCCCCAGATTGGGGACAGCGATGAACACTGAAGCTTTCTTT | CPPRLGTAMNTEAFF
TRBJ2-3 | - | TRBV7-9 | few | TGTGCCAGCAGCTTAACGGGCACCCGCACAGATACGCAGTATTTT | CASSLTGTRTDTQYF
TRBJ1-5 | - | TRBV9 | - | TGTGCCAGCAGCGTTGAGGGAAATTCCAATCAGCCCCAGCATTTT | CASSVEGNSNQPQHF
TRBJ1-1 | - | TRBV7-9 | many | TGTGCCAGCAGCGAAAAAGAGAGGACCTTTGGAACTGAAGCTTTCTTT | CASSEKERTFGTEAFF
TRBJ1-1 | TRBD1 | TRBV28 | - | TGTGCCAGCAGACCGGACAGGGACCCTTTCCACACTGAAGCTTTCTTT | CASRPDRDPFHTEAFF
TRBJ2-1 | TRBD2 | TRBV2 | - | TGTGCCAGAGGTTTCGCGGGGGGGTACAATGAGCAGTTCTTC | CARGFAGGYNEQFF
TRBJ1-1 | - | TRBV28 | few | TGTGCCAGCAGTCCAGGGTTCGCTGAAGCTTTCTTT | CASSPGFAEAFF
TRBJ2-3 | TRBD1 | TRBV20-1 | - | TGCAGTGCTAGGGAACACAGGGGGCGGACAGATACGCAGTATTTT | CSAREHRGRTDTQYF
TRBJ2-7 | - | TRBV12-3/TRBV12-4 | many | TGTGCCAGCAGTTTCCAGGTTTTTTCCTACGAGCAGTACTTC | CASSFQVFSYEQYF
TRBJ2-2 | - | TRBV12-3/TRBV12-4 | many | TGTGCCAGCAGTTTAGCGTTCGACTTGAACACCGGGGAGCTGTTTTTT | CASSLAFDLNTGELFF